The 8 T cell receptor beta chains below all came from one sample that was sequenced in a study of blood T cells in healthy people across ages. Combining a sample-barcoded 5' primer with a J-beta primer mix, a second PCR ran for about 7 to 11 cycles. TCRdb re-called the 5' RACE reads through MiXCR, storing one row per CDR3 protein. This sample has approximately 1,100,000 distinct CDR3 sequences, with over 35% found just once. Sample: blood. These receptor sequences come from an older woman in good health.

The chain couples TRBV6-6 to TRBJ1-4, with D perhaps TRBD1 (5 bases). Trimming stripped 5 bases from V and 0 bases from J, with 10 bases between. This CDR3 contains 15 residues. The germline CDR1 and CDR2 sequences are MNHNY and SVGAGI (reference sequence). CDR3 in DNA: TGTGCCAGCAGTCCCGGGACGACAACTAATGAAAAACTGTTTTTT. This translates into CASSPGTTTNEKLFF.

This clonotype was detected a few times. The V and J genes are TRBV29-1 and TRBJ1-2; D gene uncertain. Germline V lookup: CDR1 SQVTM, CDR2 ANQGSEA. This CDR3 comprises 10 residues. V was shortened by 0 bases and J by 6 bases, with 2 bases between the two germline ends. The CDR3 here is CSVEEDGYTF. The CDR3, as DNA: TGCAGCGTTGAAGAAGATGGCTACACCTTC.

The V gene is TRBV5-1, the J gene TRBJ2-3, with unresolved D. The CDR3 sequence is 13 residues long. The germline V and J ends were trimmed by 5 bases and 0 bases, with 7 bases remaining between them. Per the germline V gene, CDR1 is SGHRS and CDR2 is YFSETQ. CDR3: CASRARSTDTQYF. The CDR3 DNA reads as TGCGCCAGCAGAGCTAGAAGCACAGATACGCAGTATTTT.

The chain combines TRBV20-1 with TRBJ2-7; D perhaps matches TRBD2 (6 bases). The CDR3 contains 15 residues. CDR1 DFQATT and CDR2 SNEGSKA come from the germline V gene (reference sequence). V lost 3 bases to trimming and J lost 5 bases, with 20 bases between them. The CDR3: CSASSWDSRSDEQYF. CDR3 bases: TGCAGTGCTAGTTCATGGGACTCCCGTTCGGACGAGCAGTACTTC.

The J gene is TRBJ2-4, the V gene TRBV11-2, with TRBD2 as a possible D gene (6 bases). Trimming cost V 2 bases and J 8 bases, with 13 bases left between them. The V gene's germline CDR1 is SGHAT and CDR2 FQNNGV. The CDR3 covers 14 residues. CDR3 nucleotide sequence: TGTGCCAGCAGCTTACGGAGGGGATGGGACATTCAGTACTTC. It is translated as CASSLRRGWDIQYF.

This clonotype occurred a few times. The rearrangement joins TRBV13 to TRBJ2-5; tentatively, D is TRBD1 (5 bases). Germline CDR1 is PRHDT and CDR2 is FYEKMQ (reference sequence). Trimming removed 0 bases at V and 4 bases at J, with 6 bases between. The CDR3 is 13 amino acids. CDR3 DNA: TGTGCCAGCAGCTTAGGGGACATAGAGACCCAGTACTTC. Translating gives CASSLGDIETQYF.

Only a few counts were recorded for this clonotype. The CDR3 sequence: CASSPRPEEQYF. CDR3 DNA sequence: TGCGCCAGCAGCCCAAGGCCTGAGGAGCAGTACTTC. The chain uses TRBV10-2 and TRBJ2-7; D call uncertain. The CDR3 loop spans 12 amino acids. Germline V gene sequence: CDR1 WSHSY, CDR2 SAAADI. Trimming shortened V by 6 bases and J by 7 bases, and 13 bases separated the two germline ends.

The J gene is TRBJ2-3, the V gene TRBV9; 10 bases align to TRBD2. With V trimmed by 2 bases and J by 1 base, 4 bases remained unmatched. Looked up from germline, CDR1 is SGDLS and CDR2 is YYNGEE. This CDR3 comprises 16 residues. In DNA form, the CDR3 reads TGTGCCAGCAGCGTCCTAGCGGGAGTCGGCACAGATACGCAGTATTTT. It encodes CASSVLAGVGTDTQYF.